This TCR beta chain was observed in a study of regulatory T cells in long-lasting Graves disease. Study at large: Graves' patients diagnosed newly had used antithyroid drugs under 3 months.

HTBI primers from iRepertoire and Arm-PCR of CDR3 regions yielded the TCR beta libraries. MiXCR, applied by TCRdb to the multiplex PCR reads, yields one record per CDR3 protein. The sample holds about 530,000 distinct CDR3 sequences, around 15% seen once. Looked up from germline, CDR1 is LGHDT and CDR2 is YNNKEL (reference sequence). The V end lost 0 bases, the J end lost 1 base, and 9 bases lay between the germline ends. The CDR3 consists of 15 residues. This clonotype was counted ten times or more. Its antigen is not identified. Time point defined: newly diagnosed GD, antithyroid drugs for less than 3 months. The authors made the TCR library using RNA they extracted from PBMCs. Study conclusions and caveats: Favoring TRBV28, TRBJ1-2 and TRBJ2-5 was a feature seen in persistent disease.

These data also featured in a second study, about T cells in Graves' hyperthyroidism and ophthalmopathy.

The chain recombines TRBV3-1 with TRBJ1-1, with D perhaps TRBD1 (5 bases). This clonotype was obtained from a woman aged 35-60 years with Graves disease. The sequencing here drew on peripheral blood mononuclear cells (PBMCs), taken at new diagnosis, from a patient treated with antithyroid drugs. The DNA for the CDR3 is TGTGCCAGCAGCCAAGATCCCGGGACGAACACTGAAGCTTTCTTT. Translation: CASSQDPGTNTEAFF.